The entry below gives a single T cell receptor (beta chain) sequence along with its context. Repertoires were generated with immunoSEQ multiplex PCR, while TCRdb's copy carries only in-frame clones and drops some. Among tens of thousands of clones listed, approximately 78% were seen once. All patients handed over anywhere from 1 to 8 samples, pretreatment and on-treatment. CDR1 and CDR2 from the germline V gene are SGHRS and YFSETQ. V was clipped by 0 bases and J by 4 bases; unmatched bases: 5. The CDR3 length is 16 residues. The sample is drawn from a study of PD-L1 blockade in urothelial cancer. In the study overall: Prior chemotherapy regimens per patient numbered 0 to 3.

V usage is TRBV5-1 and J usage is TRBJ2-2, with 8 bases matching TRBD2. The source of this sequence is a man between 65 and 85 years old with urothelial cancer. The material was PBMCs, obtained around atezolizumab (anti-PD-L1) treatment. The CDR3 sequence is CASSLAVAGTTGELFF. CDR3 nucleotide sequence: TGCGCCAGCAGCTTGGCGGTAGCGGGGACCACCGGGGAGCTGTTTTTT.